The 4 T cell receptor beta chains below all came from one sample that was sequenced in a study of cytomegalovirus exposure and HLA in healthy donors (dated by TCRdb to about 2017). Preparation of the library involved the immunoSEQ multiplex PCR assay. A mixture of 60 forward primers for TCR Vbeta segments and 13 reverse primers for TCR Jbeta segments was used in the multiplex PCR. Sourced from immuneACCESS, this table was stored by TCRdb with only in-frame sequences that have V and J called. A share of the clones is absent; for the studies checked, an unresolved V gene accounts for under half, and the remainder has no known explanation. The sample yields a few hundred thousand clones; about 75% were counted once. The ten largest make up under 3% of the sample. The sequencing sample was made of PBMCs. All receptors derive from a female donor in good health and CMV-seronegative.

This clone was observed a handful of times. This sequence joins TRBV11-3 and TRBJ2-2, with 7 nucleotides matching TRBD2. V shed 6 bases and J 5 bases; nucleotides not matched to a gene: 12. Looked up from germline, CDR1 is SGHNT and CDR2 is YENEEA. The CDR3 has 16 residues. Written as DNA, the CDR3 is TGTGCCAGCAGTTTTCAGCGAGGGGAGGGGACCGGGGAGCTGTTTTTT. This encodes CASSFQRGEGTGELFF.

The V call is TRBV11-3, the J call TRBJ1-2; 9 bases align to TRBD1. Germline-derived CDR1 and CDR2 are SGHNT and YENEEA. There are 12 residues in the CDR3. V shed 8 bases and J 5 bases; nucleotides not matched to a gene: 3. CDR3 nucleotides: TGTGCCAGCTGGACAGGGGCTTATGGCTACACCTTC. Protein product: CASWTGAYGYTF.

The chain recombines TRBV6-1 with TRBJ2-5, with D perhaps matching TRBD1 (6 bases). The V gene lost 2 bases and the J gene lost 5 bases, with 21 bases spanning the gap. Per the germline V gene, CDR1 is MNHNS and CDR2 is SASEGT. This CDR3 is 17 amino acids long. CDR3 amino acids: CASSEPQGWGLWETQYF. Written as DNA, the CDR3 is TGTGCCAGCAGTGAACCGCAGGGGTGGGGTCTGTGGGAGACCCAGTACTTC.

The rearrangement joins TRBV9 to TRBJ2-5, with D perhaps matching TRBD2 (7 bases). Near its end, the DNA agrees better with TRBJ2-7, so the J call may be wrong. This CDR3 has 15 amino acids. Germline V CDR1 and CDR2: SGDLS, YYNGEE. As DNA, the CDR3 is TGTGCCAGCAGTGCTTCATTAGGGGGGGGCTACGAGCAGTACTTC. It yields the protein CASSASLGGGYEQYF.